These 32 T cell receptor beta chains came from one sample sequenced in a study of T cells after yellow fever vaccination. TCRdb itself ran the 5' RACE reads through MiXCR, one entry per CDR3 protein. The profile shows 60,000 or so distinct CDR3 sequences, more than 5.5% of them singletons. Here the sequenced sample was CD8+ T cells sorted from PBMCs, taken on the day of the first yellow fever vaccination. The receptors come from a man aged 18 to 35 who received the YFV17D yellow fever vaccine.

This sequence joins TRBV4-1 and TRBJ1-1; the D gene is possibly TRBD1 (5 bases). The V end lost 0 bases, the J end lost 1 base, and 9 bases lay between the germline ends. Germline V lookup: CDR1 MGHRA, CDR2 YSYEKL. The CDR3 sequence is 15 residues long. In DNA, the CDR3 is TGCGCCAGCAGCCAAGATGAAGGGGAGAACACTGAAGCTTTCTTT. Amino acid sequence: CASSQDEGENTEAFF.

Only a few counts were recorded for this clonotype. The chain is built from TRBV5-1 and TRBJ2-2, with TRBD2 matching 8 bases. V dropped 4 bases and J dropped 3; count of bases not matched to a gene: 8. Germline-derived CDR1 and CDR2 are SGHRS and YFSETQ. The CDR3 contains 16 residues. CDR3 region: CASSPGGGPDTGELFF. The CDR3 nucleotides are TGCGCCAGCAGCCCGGGGGGGGGCCCGGACACCGGGGAGCTGTTTTTT.

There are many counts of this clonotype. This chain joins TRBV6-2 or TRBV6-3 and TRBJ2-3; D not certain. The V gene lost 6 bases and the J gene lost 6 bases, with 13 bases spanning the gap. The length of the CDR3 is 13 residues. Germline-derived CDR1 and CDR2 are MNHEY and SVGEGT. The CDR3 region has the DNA TGTGCCAGCAGCCTAGTGTTCGTTGATACGCAGTATTTT. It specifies CASSLVFVDTQYF.

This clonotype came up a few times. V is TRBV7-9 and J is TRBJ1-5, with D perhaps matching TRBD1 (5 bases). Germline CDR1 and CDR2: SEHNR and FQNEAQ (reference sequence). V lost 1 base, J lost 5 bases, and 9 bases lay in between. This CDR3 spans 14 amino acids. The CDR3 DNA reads TGTGCCAGCAGCTTAGAGGGGCAGGATCAGCCCCAGCATTTT. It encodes CASSLEGQDQPQHF.

For the CDR3, the DNA is TGTGCCAGCAGCTTACCCACAGGGTCCTACGAGCAGTACTTC. Encoded protein: CASSLPTGSYEQYF. The rearrangement joins TRBV11-2 to TRBJ2-7; TRBD1 might be the D (6 bases). This CDR3 comprises 14 residues. The germline V gene encodes CDR1 SGHAT and CDR2 FQNNGV. V gave up 2 bases and J gave up 1 base, with 9 bases separating them.

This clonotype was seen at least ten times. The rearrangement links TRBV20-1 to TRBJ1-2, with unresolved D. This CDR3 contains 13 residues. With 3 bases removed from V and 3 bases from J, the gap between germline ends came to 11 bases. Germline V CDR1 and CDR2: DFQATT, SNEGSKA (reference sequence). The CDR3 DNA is TGCAGTGCTAGGCCCTCCAAGGACTATGGCTACACCTTC. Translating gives CSARPSKDYGYTF.

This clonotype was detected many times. Written as DNA, the CDR3 is TGTGCCAGCAGCTCCGGACTAGCGGGGGGGAATGAGCAGTTCTTC. Its protein is CASSSGLAGGNEQFF. This sequence joins TRBV9 and TRBJ2-1; 15 bases line up with TRBD2. V trimming: 4 bases; J trimming: 7 bases; junction bases outside the gene matches: 3. The CDR3 is 15 residues long. The germline gives CDR1 SGDLS, CDR2 YYNGEE. Using reference TRBV9 and TRBJ2-1 for the parts outside the CDR3, the full variable domain is DSGVTQTPKHLITATGQRVTLRCSPRSGDLSVYWYQQSLDQGLQFLIQYYNGEERAKGNILERFSAQQFPDLHSELNLSSLELGDSALYFCASSSGLAGGNEQFFGPGTRLTVL.

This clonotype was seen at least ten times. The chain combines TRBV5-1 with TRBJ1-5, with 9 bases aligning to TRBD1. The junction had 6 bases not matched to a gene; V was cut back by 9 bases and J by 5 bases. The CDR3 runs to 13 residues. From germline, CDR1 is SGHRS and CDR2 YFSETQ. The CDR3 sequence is CANPTGGHQPQHF. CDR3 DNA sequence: TGCGCCAACCCAACAGGGGGCCATCAGCCCCAGCATTTT.

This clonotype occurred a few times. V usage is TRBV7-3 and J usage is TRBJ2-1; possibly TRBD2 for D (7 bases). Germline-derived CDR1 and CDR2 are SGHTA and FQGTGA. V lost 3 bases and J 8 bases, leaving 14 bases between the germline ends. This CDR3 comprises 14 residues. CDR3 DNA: TGTGCCAGCAGCTTGGGAGGGGGGGGCCATGAGCAGTTCTTC. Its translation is CASSLGGGGHEQFF.

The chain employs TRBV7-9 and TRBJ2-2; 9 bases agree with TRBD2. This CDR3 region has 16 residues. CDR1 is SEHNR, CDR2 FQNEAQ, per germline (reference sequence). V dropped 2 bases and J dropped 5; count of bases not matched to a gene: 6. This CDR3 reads CASSLWRGGHTGELFF. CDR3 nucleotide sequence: TGTGCCAGCAGCTTATGGCGGGGGGGCCATACCGGGGAGCTGTTTTTT. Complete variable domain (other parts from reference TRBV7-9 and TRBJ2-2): DTGVSQNPRHKITKRGQNVTFRCDPISEHNRLYWYRQTLGQGPEFLTYFQNEAQLEKSRLLSDRFSAERPKGSFSTLEIQRTEQGDSAMYLCASSLWRGGHTGELFFGEGSRLTVL.

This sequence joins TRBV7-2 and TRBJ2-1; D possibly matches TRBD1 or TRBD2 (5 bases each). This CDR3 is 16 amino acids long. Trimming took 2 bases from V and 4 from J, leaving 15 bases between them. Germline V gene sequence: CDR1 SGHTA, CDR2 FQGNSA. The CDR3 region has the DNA TGTGCCAGCAGCTTAACCCCCGGGACGAAGTACAATGAGCAGTTCTTC. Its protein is CASSLTPGTKYNEQFF.

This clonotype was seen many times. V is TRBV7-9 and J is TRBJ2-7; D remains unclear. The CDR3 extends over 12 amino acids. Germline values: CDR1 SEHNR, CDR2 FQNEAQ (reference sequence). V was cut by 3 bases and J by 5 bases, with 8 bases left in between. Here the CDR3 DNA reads TGTGCCAGCAGCTTGTCTTTCAACGAGCAGTACGTC. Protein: CASSLSFNEQYV.

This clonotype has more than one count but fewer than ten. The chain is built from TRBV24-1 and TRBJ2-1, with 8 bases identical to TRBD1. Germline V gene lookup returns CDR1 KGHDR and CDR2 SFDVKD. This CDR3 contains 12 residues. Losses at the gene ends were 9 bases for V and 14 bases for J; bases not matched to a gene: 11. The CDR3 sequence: CATDWTGTLEFF. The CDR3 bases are TGTGCCACCGACTGGACAGGGACCTTGGAGTTCTTC.

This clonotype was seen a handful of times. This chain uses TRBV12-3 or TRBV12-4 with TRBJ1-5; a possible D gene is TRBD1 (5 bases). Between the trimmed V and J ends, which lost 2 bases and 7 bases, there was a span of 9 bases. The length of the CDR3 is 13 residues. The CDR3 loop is CASSLSGDQPQHF. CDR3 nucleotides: TGTGCCAGCAGTTTATCTGGGGACCAGCCCCAGCATTTT.

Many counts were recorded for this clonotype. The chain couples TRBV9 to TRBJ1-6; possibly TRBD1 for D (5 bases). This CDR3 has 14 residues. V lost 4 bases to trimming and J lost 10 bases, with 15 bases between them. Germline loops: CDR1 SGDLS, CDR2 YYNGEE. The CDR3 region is CASSPGGVLSPLHF. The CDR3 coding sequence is TGTGCCAGCAGCCCAGGAGGGGTTCTCTCACCCCTCCACTTT.

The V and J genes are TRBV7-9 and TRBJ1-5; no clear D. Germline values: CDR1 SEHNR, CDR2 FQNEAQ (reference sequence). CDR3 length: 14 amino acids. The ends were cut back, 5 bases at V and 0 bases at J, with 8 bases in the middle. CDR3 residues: CASSLDASNQPQHF. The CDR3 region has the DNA TGTGCCAGCAGCCTGGACGCTAGCAATCAGCCCCAGCATTTT. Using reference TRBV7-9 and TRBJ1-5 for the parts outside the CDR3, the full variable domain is DTGVSQNPRHKITKRGQNVTFRCDPISEHNRLYWYRQTLGQGPEFLTYFQNEAQLEKSRLLSDRFSAERPKGSFSTLEIQRTEQGDSAMYLCASSLDASNQPQHFGDGTRLSIL.

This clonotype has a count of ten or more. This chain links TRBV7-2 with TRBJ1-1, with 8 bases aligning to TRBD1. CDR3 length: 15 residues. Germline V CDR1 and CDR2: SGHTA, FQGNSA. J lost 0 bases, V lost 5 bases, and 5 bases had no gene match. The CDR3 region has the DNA TGTGCCAGCAGCGCCTGGGACAGGCTGAACACTGAAGCTTTCTTT. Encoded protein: CASSAWDRLNTEAFF. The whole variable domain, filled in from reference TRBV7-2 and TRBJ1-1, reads GAGVSQSPSNKVTEKGKDVELRCDPISGHTALYWYRQSLGQGLEFLIYFQGNSAPDKSGLPSDRFSAERTGGSVSTLTIQRTQQEDSAVYLCASSAWDRLNTEAFFGQGTRLTVV.

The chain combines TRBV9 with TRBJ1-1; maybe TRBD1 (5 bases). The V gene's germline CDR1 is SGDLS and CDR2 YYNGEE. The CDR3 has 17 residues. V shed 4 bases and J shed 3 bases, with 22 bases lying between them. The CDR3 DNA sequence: TGTGCCAGCAGCCCGAGCGGGACCGCGCCCGTGGACACTGAAGCTTTCTTT. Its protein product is CASSPSGTAPVDTEAFF.

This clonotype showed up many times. The CDR3 is CASSQDRGPYEQYF. The CDR3 region has the DNA TGCGCCAGCAGCCAAGACAGGGGGCCTTACGAGCAGTACTTC. This chain joins TRBV4-3 and TRBJ2-7, with TRBD1 matching over 8 bases. Per germline, CDR1 LGHNA and CDR2 YSLEER. V lost 0 bases, J lost 4 bases, and 2 bases stayed unmatched. The CDR3 extends over 14 amino acids.

The CDR3 loop is CASRPFGDRGKVGELFF. Written as DNA, the CDR3 is TGTGCCAGCAGACCATTCGGCGACAGGGGGAAGGTCGGGGAGCTGTTTTTT. The V and J genes are TRBV7-6 and TRBJ2-2, with 9 bases lining up with TRBD1. The ends lost 6 bases at V and 7 bases at J; junction bases unmatched: 15. Germline V gives CDR1 SGHVS, CDR2 FNYEAQ. This CDR3 comprises 17 residues.

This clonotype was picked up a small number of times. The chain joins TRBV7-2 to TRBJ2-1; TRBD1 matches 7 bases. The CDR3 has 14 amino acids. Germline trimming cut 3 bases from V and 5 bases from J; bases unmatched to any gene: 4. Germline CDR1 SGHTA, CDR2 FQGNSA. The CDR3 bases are TGTGCCAGCAGCTTTACAGGGGTCCACAATGAGCAGTTCTTC. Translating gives CASSFTGVHNEQFF.

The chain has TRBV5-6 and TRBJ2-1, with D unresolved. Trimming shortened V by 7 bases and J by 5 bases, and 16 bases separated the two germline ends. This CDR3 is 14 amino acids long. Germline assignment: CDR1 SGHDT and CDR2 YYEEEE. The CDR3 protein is CASGPAVQHNEQFF. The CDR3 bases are TGTGCCAGCGGCCCGGCGGTACAGCACAATGAGCAGTTCTTC. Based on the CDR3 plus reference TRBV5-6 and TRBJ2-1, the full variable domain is DAGVTQSPTHLIKTRGQQVTLRCSPKSGHDTVSWYQQALGQGPQFIFQYYEEEERQRGNFPDRFSGHQFPNYSSELNVNALLLGDSALYLCASGPAVQHNEQFFGPGTRLTVL.

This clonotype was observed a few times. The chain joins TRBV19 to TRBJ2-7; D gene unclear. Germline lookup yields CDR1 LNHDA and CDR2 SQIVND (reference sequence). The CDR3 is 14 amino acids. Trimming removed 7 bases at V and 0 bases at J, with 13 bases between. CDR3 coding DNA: TGTGCCAGTAACTTCGATACTAACTCCTACGAGCAGTACTTC. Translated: CASNFDTNSYEQYF.

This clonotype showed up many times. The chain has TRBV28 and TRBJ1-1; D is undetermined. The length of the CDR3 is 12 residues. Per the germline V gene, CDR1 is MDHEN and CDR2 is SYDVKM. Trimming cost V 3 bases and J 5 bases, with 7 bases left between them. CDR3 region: CASSFWGTEAFF. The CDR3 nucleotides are TGTGCCAGCAGTTTCTGGGGAACTGAAGCTTTCTTT. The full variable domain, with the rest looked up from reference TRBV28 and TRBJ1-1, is DVKVTQSSRYLVKRTGEKVFLECVQDMDHENMFWYRQDPGLGLRLIYFSYDVKMKEKGDIPEGYSVSREKKERFSLILESASTNQTSMYLCASSFWGTEAFFGQGTRLTVV.

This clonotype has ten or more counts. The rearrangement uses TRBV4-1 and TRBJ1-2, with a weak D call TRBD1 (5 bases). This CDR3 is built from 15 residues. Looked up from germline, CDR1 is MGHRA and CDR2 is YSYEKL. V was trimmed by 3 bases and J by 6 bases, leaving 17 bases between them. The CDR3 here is CASSHDPGSLHGYTF. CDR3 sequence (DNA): TGCGCCAGCAGCCATGATCCAGGGAGTCTACATGGCTACACCTTC.

CDR3 amino acids: CASSLVLGGTDTQYF. The CDR3 DNA sequence: TGTGCCAGCAGCTTAGTGCTCGGAGGCACAGATACGCAGTATTTT. The rearrangement joins TRBV7-9 to TRBJ2-3, with D uncertain. The CDR3 is made up of 15 amino acids. The V and J ends lost 1 base and 1 base respectively, with 9 bases between them. Germline V CDR1 and CDR2: SEHNR, FQNEAQ (reference sequence).

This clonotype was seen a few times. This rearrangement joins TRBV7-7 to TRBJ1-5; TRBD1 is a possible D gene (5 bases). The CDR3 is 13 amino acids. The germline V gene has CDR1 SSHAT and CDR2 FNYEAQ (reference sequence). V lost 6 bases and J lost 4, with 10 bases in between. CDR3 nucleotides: TGTGCCAGCAGGGGGGGGGGGAATCAGCCCCAGCATTTT. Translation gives CASRGGGNQPQHF.

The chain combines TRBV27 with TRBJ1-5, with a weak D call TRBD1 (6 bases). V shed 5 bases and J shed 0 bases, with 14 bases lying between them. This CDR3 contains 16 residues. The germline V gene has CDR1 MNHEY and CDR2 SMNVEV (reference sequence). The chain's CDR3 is CASSPYAGDSNQPQHF. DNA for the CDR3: TGTGCCAGCAGTCCCTACGCAGGGGATAGCAATCAGCCCCAGCATTTT.

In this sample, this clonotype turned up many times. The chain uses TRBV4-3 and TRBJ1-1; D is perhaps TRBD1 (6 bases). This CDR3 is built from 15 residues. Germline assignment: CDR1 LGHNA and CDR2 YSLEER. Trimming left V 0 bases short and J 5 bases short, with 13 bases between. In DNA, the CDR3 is TGCGCCAGCAGCCAAGATATCGGGCAGGGGACTGAAGCTTTCTTT. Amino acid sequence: CASSQDIGQGTEAFF.

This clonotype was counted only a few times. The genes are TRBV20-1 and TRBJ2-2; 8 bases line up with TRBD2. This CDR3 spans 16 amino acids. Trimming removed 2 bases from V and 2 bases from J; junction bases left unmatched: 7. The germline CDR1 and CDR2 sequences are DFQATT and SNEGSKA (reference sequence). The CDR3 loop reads CSARNMAGGNTGELFF. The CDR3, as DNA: TGCAGTGCTAGAAATATGGCGGGGGGTAACACCGGGGAGCTGTTTTTT.

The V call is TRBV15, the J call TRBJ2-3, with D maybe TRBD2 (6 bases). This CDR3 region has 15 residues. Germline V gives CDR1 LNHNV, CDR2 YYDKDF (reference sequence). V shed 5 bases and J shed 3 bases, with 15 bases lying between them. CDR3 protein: CATSLDAGLTDTQYF. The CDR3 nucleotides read TGTGCCACCAGCCTGGACGCGGGGTTGACAGATACGCAGTATTTT.

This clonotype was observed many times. The DNA of the CDR3 is TGTGCCAGCAGTTTCAGGACGGATCAGCCCCAGCATTTT. Protein sequence: CASSFRTDQPQHF. The V call is TRBV27, the J call TRBJ1-5, with D hard to call. This CDR3 has 13 amino acids. CDR1 is MNHEY, CDR2 SMNVEV, per germline (reference sequence). Deletions cut 3 bases from V and 5 bases from J, with 8 bases between.